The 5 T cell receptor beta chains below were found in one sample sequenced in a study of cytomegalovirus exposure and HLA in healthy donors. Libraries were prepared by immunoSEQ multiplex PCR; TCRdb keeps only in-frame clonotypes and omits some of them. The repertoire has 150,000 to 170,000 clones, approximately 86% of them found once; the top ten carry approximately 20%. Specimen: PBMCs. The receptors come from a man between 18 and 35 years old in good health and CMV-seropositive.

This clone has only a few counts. The CDR3 here is CASSEGQNYGYTF. CDR3 coding DNA: TGCGCCAGCAGTGAGGGGCAGAACTATGGCTACACCTTC. The J gene is TRBJ1-2, the V gene TRBV10-2; no clear D gene. The V and J ends lost 2 bases and 2 bases respectively, with 6 bases between them. The CDR3 length is 13 residues. The germline CDR1 and CDR2 sequences are WSHSY and SAAADI.

This CDR3 is CAISESQSLDTGELFF. CDR3 DNA sequence: TGTGCCATCAGTGAGTCGCAGTCCTTGGACACCGGGGAGCTGTTTTTT. The rearrangement uses TRBV10-3 and TRBJ2-2; D remains unclear. V was cut by 0 bases and J by 3 bases, with 11 bases left in between. Germline V CDR1 and CDR2: ENHRY, SYGVKD. The CDR3 extends over 16 amino acids.

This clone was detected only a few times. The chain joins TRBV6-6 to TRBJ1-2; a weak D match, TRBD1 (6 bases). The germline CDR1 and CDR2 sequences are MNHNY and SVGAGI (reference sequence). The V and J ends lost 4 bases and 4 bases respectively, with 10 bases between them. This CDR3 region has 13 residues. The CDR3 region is CASSLQGSYGYTF. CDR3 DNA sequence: TGTGCCAGCAGTTTACAGGGTAGCTATGGCTACACCTTC.

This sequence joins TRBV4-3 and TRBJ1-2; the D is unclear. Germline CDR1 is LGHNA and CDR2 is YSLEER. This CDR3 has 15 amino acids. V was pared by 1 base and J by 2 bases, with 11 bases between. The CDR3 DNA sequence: TGCGCCAGCAGCCAAGTTGGGAGGGAAAACTATGGCTACACCTTC. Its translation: CASSQVGRENYGYTF.

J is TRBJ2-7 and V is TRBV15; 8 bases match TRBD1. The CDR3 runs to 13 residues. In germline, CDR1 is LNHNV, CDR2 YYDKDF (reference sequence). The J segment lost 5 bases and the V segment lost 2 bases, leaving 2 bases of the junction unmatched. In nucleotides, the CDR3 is TGTGCCACCAGCAGAACAGGGGGAGACGAGCAGTACTTC. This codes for CATSRTGGDEQYF.